Below are 17 T cell receptor beta chains sequenced from a single sample in a study of blood T cells in healthy people across ages. Through a sample-barcoded 5' primer and a J-beta primer mix, a second PCR was run for roughly 6 to 12 cycles. TCRdb independently ran MiXCR on the 5' RACE reads; one entry per CDR3 protein. The profile covers roughly 1.6 million distinct CDR3 sequences, with 30% to 40% appearing a single time and about 10% taken by the ten largest. The sample consisted of blood. These receptors came from a woman aged 25 to 39 in good health.

This clonotype was detected a few times. This rearrangement joins TRBV28 to TRBJ2-7; D might be TRBD1 or TRBD2, each matching 6 bases. From germline, CDR1 is MDHEN and CDR2 SYDVKM. The CDR3 loop spans 17 amino acids. V lost 3 bases and J lost 4, with 22 bases in between. The DNA for the CDR3 is TGTGCCAGCAGTTTTCCCCCCTTGGGGGGCGCGTTTTACGAGCAGTACTTC. It specifies CASSFPPLGGAFYEQYF.

This clonotype was seen at least ten times. This CDR3 is CATGQGYEQYF. CDR3 coding DNA: TGTGCCACCGGCCAGGGCTACGAGCAGTACTTC. This rearrangement joins TRBV12-3 or TRBV12-4 to TRBJ2-7; perhaps TRBD1 as D (5 bases). Trimming cost V 10 bases and J 3 bases, with 10 bases left between them. The CDR3 contains 11 residues.

This clonotype was detected ten times or more. The chain combines TRBV10-3 with TRBJ2-3, with TRBD2 as a possible D gene (6 bases). This CDR3 has 14 amino acids. Deletions cut 6 bases from V and 1 base from J, with 11 bases between. In germline, CDR1 is ENHRY, CDR2 SYGVKD. Written as DNA, the CDR3 is TGTGCCATCAGCGATACTAGCCGCACAGATACGCAGTATTTT. Protein: CAISDTSRTDTQYF.

The chain recombines TRBV28 with TRBJ2-1; 7 nucleotides line up with TRBD1. The ends lost 7 bases at V and 0 bases at J; junction bases unmatched: 6. The germline gives CDR1 MDHEN, CDR2 SYDVKM. This CDR3 is built from 15 residues. CDR3 sequence reads: CASMGDSSSYNEQFF. CDR3 sequence (DNA): TGTGCCAGCATGGGGGACAGCAGCTCCTACAATGAGCAGTTCTTC. The variable domain in full, completed from reference TRBV28 and TRBJ2-1, reads DVKVTQSSRYLVKRTGEKVFLECVQDMDHENMFWYRQDPGLGLRLIYFSYDVKMKEKGDIPEGYSVSREKKERFSLILESASTNQTSMYLCASMGDSSSYNEQFFGPGTRLTVL.

A few counts support this clonotype. The rearrangement links TRBV4-2 to TRBJ2-5, with TRBD2 matching 12 bases. V shed 4 bases and J 4 bases; nucleotides not matched to a gene: 4. CDR1 LGHNA and CDR2 YNFKEQ come from the germline V gene. This CDR3 spans 15 amino acids. The DNA of the CDR3 is TGTGCCAGCAGCCCTCTAGCGGGAGGGGCAGAGACCCAGTACTTC. As protein: CASSPLAGGAETQYF.

The chain employs TRBV20-1 and TRBJ2-1, with D perhaps being TRBD1 or TRBD2 (6 bases each). In germline, CDR1 is DFQATT, CDR2 SNEGSKA (reference sequence). The CDR3 extends over 15 amino acids. The V and J ends lost 4 bases and 8 bases respectively, with 21 bases between them. The CDR3 sequence is CSANRLGGPDDEQFF. In DNA, the CDR3 is TGCAGTGCTAACCGACTGGGGGGCCCTGACGATGAGCAGTTCTTC.

This clonotype has more than one count but fewer than ten. The chain couples TRBV6-5 to TRBJ1-1; 8 nucleotides agree with TRBD1. Germline CDR1 reads MNHEY; CDR2 reads SVGAGI. CDR3 size: 14 residues. With 5 bases clipped from V and 1 base from J, the junction kept 3 bases outside the gene matches. CDR3 coding DNA: TGTGCCAGCAGTGCGGACAGGGCGAACACTGAAGCTTTCTTT. Its protein product is CASSADRANTEAFF.

This clonotype was observed many times. The chain employs TRBV11-2 and TRBJ2-3; 7 bases are a match to TRBD2. Germline V gives CDR1 SGHAT, CDR2 FQNNGV. V shed 0 bases and J 0 bases; nucleotides not matched to a gene: 3. This CDR3 is built from 16 residues. CDR3: CASSLELAASTDTQYF. CDR3 DNA: TGTGCCAGCAGCTTAGAGCTAGCGGCAAGCACAGATACGCAGTATTTT.

This chain links TRBV20-1 with TRBJ1-2; TRBD1 matches at 9 bases. The CDR3 is 14 residues long. After removal of 1 base from V and 3 bases from J, the junction contained 3 bases not matched to a gene. Germline CDR1 is DFQATT and CDR2 is SNEGSKA (reference sequence). In DNA form, the CDR3 reads TGCAGTGCTAGAGCGGGACAGGGATACTATGGCTACACCTTC. Protein sequence: CSARAGQGYYGYTF.

This clonotype was counted a few times. The chain has TRBV5-6 and TRBJ2-6, with a tentative D call TRBD1 (5 bases). Trimming pared 0 bases from V and 0 bases from J, leaving 13 bases between. Germline lookup yields CDR1 SGHDT and CDR2 YYEEEE. The CDR3 has 18 residues. This CDR3 reads CASSLGFRDYSGANVLTF. The CDR3 DNA reads as TGTGCCAGCAGCTTGGGGTTCAGGGATTACTCTGGGGCCAACGTCCTGACTTTC.

In the case of this clonotype: A junction end diverges from the germline sequence, so it may reflect a read error. The J gene is TRBJ2-5, the V gene TRBV10-3; 13 bases match TRBD2. The CDR3 extends over 16 amino acids. CDR1 is ENHRY, CDR2 SYGVKD, per germline. The CDR3 spells CAVSERLAGGLETQYF. The DNA for the CDR3 is TGTGCCGTCAGTGAGCGACTAGCGGGGGGTCTGGAGACCCAGTACTTC.

This clonotype was recorded a few times. The chain combines TRBV7-9 with TRBJ2-5, with 8 bases matching TRBD1. The CDR3 is 13 amino acids. The V and J ends lost 6 bases and 5 bases, in that order; junction bases with no gene match: 5. Germline CDR1 reads SEHNR; CDR2 reads FQNEAQ (reference sequence). CDR3 region: CASRDRAGETQYF. CDR3 in DNA: TGTGCCAGCAGGGACAGGGCAGGCGAGACCCAGTACTTC.

This clonotype was counted a few times. The rearrangement joins TRBV27 to TRBJ2-7, with D hard to call. Deletions cut 4 bases from V and 0 bases from J, with 10 bases between. The CDR3 is 14 amino acids. Germline V gene sequence: CDR1 MNHEY, CDR2 SMNVEV (reference sequence). The CDR3, as DNA: TGTGCCAGCAGTTATTCCCAGAACTCCTACGAGCAGTACTTC. As protein: CASSYSQNSYEQYF.

This clonotype showed up just a few times. The chain uses TRBV3-1 and TRBJ2-3, with a tentative D call TRBD2 (5 bases). This CDR3 spans 13 amino acids. Germline V gene sequence: CDR1 LGHDT, CDR2 YNNKEL (reference sequence). With 4 bases removed from V and 5 bases from J, the gap between germline ends came to 10 bases. CDR3 DNA: TGTGCCAGCAGCCCCTTCGAGGGAGATACGCAGTATTTT. Translated, it gives CASSPFEGDTQYF.

The chain combines TRBV10-3 with TRBJ2-1, with 9 bases identical to TRBD2. Germline V CDR1 and CDR2: ENHRY, SYGVKD. This CDR3 comprises 15 residues. J was trimmed by 6 bases and V by 3 bases; bases with no gene match: 6. The CDR3 DNA reads TGTGCCATCAGTGAATGGGGGCGGGAGGGCAATGAGCAGTTCTTC. Residues: CAISEWGREGNEQFF.

The chain combines TRBV12-3 or TRBV12-4 with TRBJ2-5, with 8 bases identical to TRBD2. After removal of 6 bases from V and 7 bases from J, the junction contained 28 bases not matched to a gene. This CDR3 is built from 20 residues. This CDR3 is CASSLLLGGGLTGEIGTQYF. As DNA, the CDR3 is TGTGCCAGCAGCCTCCTCCTCGGGGGGGGCCTGACAGGCGAAATTGGGACCCAGTACTTC.

This clonotype has just one count. The rearrangement uses TRBV6-5 and TRBJ1-1, with a weak D call TRBD1 (6 bases). Germline CDR1 and CDR2: MNHEY and SVGAGI. The V and J ends lost 4 bases and 5 bases respectively, with 26 bases between them. This CDR3 region has 18 residues. As DNA, the CDR3 is TGTGCCAGCAGTTCCTTTCGGATTTCGTCAGGGGCCGAAACTGAAGCTTTCTTT. It encodes CASSSFRISSGAETEAFF.